These T cell receptor beta chains were read from a single sample in a study of siplizumab effects on memory and regulatory T cells. The repertoire was sequenced with immunoSEQ multiplex PCR; TCRdb's copy has only in-frame clones and lacks some. The table records 100,000 to 120,000 clones, roughly 92% of them present only once. Sequencing was carried out using CD4+ T cells sorted from blood. These receptors were taken from a human donor in good health. Each CDR3 is given with its conserved first and last residue. Fields, in order: J gene, clone size, V gene, D gene, CDR3 protein, CDR3 DNA. A D gene is named only where the DNA matches it firmly. Clone size is stated in some rows and not others, as once, few, many or a class when expanded.

J: TRBJ2-5; size: NA; V: TRBV9; D: TRBD1; CDR3: CASSVDGDRYETQYF; DNA: TGTGCCAGCAGCGTAGATGGGGACAGGTACGAGACCCAGTACTTC
J: TRBJ1-2; size: NA; V: TRBV6-4; D: TRBD1; CDR3: CASSDSSETGVRYGYTF; DNA: TGTGCCAGCAGTGACTCTTCCGAGACAGGGGTTCGTTATGGCTACACCTTC
J: TRBJ1-1; size: NA; V: TRBV7-2; D: NA; CDR3: CASSLAKMNTEAFF; DNA: TGTGCCAGCAGCTTAGCGAAAATGAACACTGAAGCTTTCTTT
J: TRBJ1-5; size: NA; V: TRBV30; D: NA; CDR3: CAWSPPLGQPQHF; DNA: TGTGCCTGGAGTCCCCCCTTAGGCCAGCCCCAGCATTTT
J: TRBJ2-1; size: NA; V: TRBV7-3; D: TRBD1; CDR3: CASSPAGTGYNEQFF; DNA: TGTGCCAGCAGCCCGGCCGGGACAGGGTACAATGAGCAGTTCTTC
J: TRBJ2-1; size: once; V: TRBV9; D: TRBD1; CDR3: CASSVSPGQSSLRQFF; DNA: TGTGCCAGCAGCGTGAGTCCGGGACAGAGTAGCTTAAGGCAGTTCTTC
J: TRBJ1-1; size: NA; V: TRBV19; D: TRBD1; CDR3: CASSTTPGQQNTEAFF; DNA: TGTGCCAGTAGTACTACCCCGGGACAGCAGAACACTGAAGCTTTCTTT
J: TRBJ1-2; size: NA; V: TRBV5-6; D: NA; CDR3: CASSLEIRGAVGYTF; DNA: TGTGCCAGCAGCCTTGAGATTAGGGGGGCCGTTGGCTACACCTTC
J: TRBJ2-3; size: NA; V: TRBV5-1; D: NA; CDR3: CASSLPRTDTQYF; DNA: TGCGCCAGCAGCTTGCCCAGGACAGATACGCAGTATTTT
J: TRBJ1-1; size: NA; V: TRBV5-1; D: NA; CDR3: CASSDAGWGTEAFF; DNA: TGCGCCAGCAGTGATGCGGGCTGGGGCACTGAAGCTTTCTTT
J: TRBJ2-7; size: once; V: TRBV5-1; D: TRBD2; CDR3: CASSLGASGAYEQYF; DNA: TGCGCCAGCAGCTTGGGGGCTAGCGGCGCCTACGAGCAGTACTTC
J: TRBJ1-1; size: NA; V: TRBV7-3; D: NA; CDR3: CASSLSGVSAEAFF; DNA: TGTGCCAGCAGCTTAAGCGGGGTGTCGGCTGAAGCTTTCTTT
J: TRBJ1-3; size: NA; V: TRBV27; D: NA; CDR3: CASSPRRVGHTIYF; DNA: TGTGCCAGCAGTCCCCGGCGGGTTGGCCACACCATATATTTT
J: TRBJ1-1; size: NA; V: TRBV6-6; D: NA; CDR3: CASKLREPEAFF; DNA: TGTGCCAGCAAACTCAGAGAGCCTGAAGCTTTCTTT
J: TRBJ1-2; size: once; V: TRBV6-1; D: NA; CDR3: CASSDLGRVWEGYTF; DNA: TGTGCCAGCAGTGATCTGGGCCGCGTCTGGGAAGGCTACACCTTC
J: TRBJ1-1; size: once; V: TRBV7-9; D: TRBD1; CDR3: CASKDRDTEAFF; DNA: TGTGCCAGCAAAGACAGGGACACTGAAGCTTTCTTT
J: TRBJ1-2; size: NA; V: TRBV14; D: NA; CDR3: CASSQSGGGARRGYTF; DNA: TGTGCCAGCAGCCAATCAGGTGGGGGCGCGAGACGAGGCTACACCTTC
J: TRBJ2-3; size: few; V: TRBV15; D: NA; CDR3: CATSRDRRVTQYF; DNA: TGTGCCACCAGCAGAGATAGAAGGGTTACGCAGTATTTT
J: TRBJ2-4; size: NA; V: TRBV27; D: NA; CDR3: CASSLLGLTAKNIQYF; DNA: TGTGCCAGCAGTCTCCTAGGCCTCACCGCCAAAAACATTCAGTACTTC
J: TRBJ1-6; size: NA; V: TRBV2; D: NA; CDR3: CASSEWQNNSPLHF; DNA: TGTGCCAGCAGTGAATGGCAGAATAATTCACCCCTCCACTTT
J: TRBJ1-5; size: few; V: TRBV18; D: NA; CDR3: CASGQNNQPQHF; DNA: TGTGCCAGTGGACAGAACAATCAGCCCCAGCATTTT
J: TRBJ1-1; size: NA; V: TRBV6-1; D: NA; CDR3: CASTEMEGTEAFF; DNA: TGTGCCAGCACCGAAATGGAGGGCACTGAAGCTTTCTTT
J: TRBJ1-4; size: NA; V: TRBV5-1; D: TRBD1; CDR3: CASSGGTGNEKLFF; DNA: TGCGCCAGCAGCGGTGGGACAGGGAATGAAAAACTGTTTTTT
J: TRBJ1-1; size: NA; V: TRBV19; D: NA; CDR3: CASSSGTKSNTEAFF; DNA: TGTGCCAGTAGTTCTGGGACGAAGTCGAACACTGAAGCTTTCTTT
J: TRBJ2-3; size: NA; V: TRBV5-6; D: NA; CDR3: CASSLERVADTQYF; DNA: TGTGCCAGCAGCTTGGAACGCGTCGCAGATACGCAGTATTTT
J: TRBJ1-1; size: NA; V: TRBV29-1; D: NA; CDR3: CSVRRQPNTEAFF; DNA: TGCAGCGTTCGACGGCAGCCGAACACTGAAGCTTTCTTT
J: TRBJ1-1; size: NA; V: TRBV5-1; D: TRBD1; CDR3: CASSIGQGAFMNTEAFF; DNA: TGCGCCAGCAGTATCGGACAGGGAGCTTTCATGAACACTGAAGCTTTCTTT
J: TRBJ1-3; size: NA; V: TRBV6-1; D: NA; CDR3: CASSPMSSGNTIYF; DNA: TGTGCCAGCAGCCCTATGTCCTCTGGAAACACCATATATTTT
J: TRBJ1-3; size: NA; V: TRBV6-6; D: TRBD1; CDR3: CASSKGGPTGGTTIYF; DNA: TGTGCCAGCAGCAAGGGAGGCCCGACAGGGGGAACCACCATATATTTT
J: TRBJ2-5; size: few; V: TRBV6-5; D: TRBD1; CDR3: CASSRDSKETQYF; DNA: TGTGCCAGCAGCCGGGACAGCAAAGAGACCCAGTACTTC
J: TRBJ2-5; size: NA; V: TRBV7-2; D: NA; CDR3: CASSSSWWETQYF; DNA: TGTGCCAGCAGCTCCTCCTGGTGGGAGACCCAGTACTTC
J: TRBJ1-2; size: NA; V: TRBV2; D: TRBD1; CDR3: CASSVRGQTSYGYTF; DNA: TGTGCCAGCAGTGTAAGGGGACAGACTTCCTATGGCTACACCTTC
J: TRBJ1-6; size: NA; V: TRBV10-3; D: NA; CDR3: CAISERGGWGAHSPLHF; DNA: TGTGCCATCAGTGAAAGGGGTGGTTGGGGGGCACATTCACCCCTCCACTTT
J: TRBJ2-3; size: NA; V: TRBV19; D: TRBD1; CDR3: CASSIVGQGVDTQYF; DNA: TGTGCCAGTAGTATAGTCGGACAGGGTGTGGATACGCAGTATTTT
J: TRBJ2-3; size: once; V: TRBV5-4; D: NA; CDR3: CASSLSGTPDTQYF; DNA: TGTGCCAGCAGCTTGTCCGGGACACCAGATACGCAGTATTTT
J: TRBJ2-7; size: NA; V: TRBV23-1; D: NA; CDR3: CASSQSRRSRVIYEQYF; DNA: TGCGCCAGCAGTCAATCGAGGAGGTCTAGGGTTATTTACGAGCAGTACTTC
J: TRBJ2-5; size: NA; V: TRBV18; D: NA; CDR3: CASSSQAGWGQETQYF; DNA: TGTGCCAGCTCATCTCAGGCGGGCTGGGGGCAAGAGACCCAGTACTTC
J: TRBJ2-7; size: NA; V: TRBV2; D: NA; CDR3: CASIRQAYEQYF; DNA: TGTGCCAGCATCCGACAAGCCTACGAGCAGTACTTC
J: TRBJ2-1; size: NA; V: TRBV7-2; D: TRBD1; CDR3: CASSSGQVYNEQFF; DNA: TGTGCCAGCAGCTCAGGACAGGTTTACAATGAGCAGTTCTTC
J: TRBJ1-5; size: NA; V: TRBV9; D: TRBD1; CDR3: CASSSGDRGKNNQPQHF; DNA: TGTGCCAGCAGCAGCGGGGACAGGGGGAAGAACAATCAGCCCCAGCATTTT
J: TRBJ1-4; size: NA; V: TRBV12-5; D: NA; CDR3: CASGLVTGILNEKLFF; DNA: TGTGCTAGTGGTTTGGTCACAGGAATACTTAATGAAAAACTGTTTTTT
J: TRBJ2-7; size: NA; V: TRBV5-4; D: TRBD1; CDR3: CASSRGQGNSYEQYF; DNA: TGTGCCAGCAGCCGCGGACAGGGTAACTCCTACGAGCAGTACTTC
J: TRBJ2-7; size: NA; V: TRBV12-5; D: TRBD2; CDR3: CASARELARDEQYF; DNA: TGTGCTAGTGCCCGGGAACTAGCGAGGGACGAGCAGTACTTC
J: TRBJ2-7; size: NA; V: TRBV5-5; D: NA; CDR3: CASSLLTVTYEQYF; DNA: TGTGCCAGCAGTCTGCTGACAGTAACCTACGAGCAGTACTTC